This note documents a single T cell receptor (beta chain) sequence. This entry belongs to a study of blood T cell repertoires in COVID-19. Study-wide context: Sites across the United States, Italy and Spain contributed samples from acute and convalescent COVID-19. From T cells, B-cell-depleted T cells, or PBMCs came the material, which was cDNA or gDNA.

V gave up 3 bases and J gave up 14 bases, with 11 bases separating them. The germline CDR1 and CDR2 sequences are SGHTA and FQGNSA. This CDR3 comprises 11 residues. Authors' analysis steps: The authors estimated nucleated cell counts from reference gene primer amplification. The repertoire was sequenced with immunoSEQ multiplex PCR; TCRdb's copy has only in-frame clones and lacks some. For V, J and clone size, that table is used; D and trimming come from the DNA. Counted here are 250,000 to 300,000 clones, about 86% occurring once; the ten biggest clones make up roughly 4%. This chain uses TRBV7-2 with TRBJ2-1, with a weak D call TRBD2 (5 bases). This TCR derives from a man younger than 35 with active or convalescent COVID-19. Sequencing was done on a sample of peripheral blood. The CDR3 sequence: CASSLREFKFF. DNA for the CDR3: TGTGCCAGCAGCTTGAGGGAGTTCAAGTTCTTC. Full variable domain (outside the CDR3, taken from reference TRBV7-2 and TRBJ2-1): GAGVSQSPSNKVTEKGKDVELRCDPISGHTALYWYRQSLGQGLEFLIYFQGNSAPDKSGLPSDRFSAERTGGSVSTLTIQRTQQEDSAVYLCASSLREFKFFGPGTRLTVL.